This TCR beta chain emerged from a study of siplizumab effects on memory and regulatory T cells. TCRdb's copy holds only in-frame clones and misses some; the assay was immunoSEQ multiplex PCR. The sample contains around 110,000 clones, around 94% of which appear only once. Germline CDR1 and CDR2: SGHRS and YFSETQ. The CDR3 length is 15 residues. The trim removed 2 bases at V and 5 bases at J, leaving 7 bases unmatched. The chain couples TRBV5-1 to TRBJ2-7, with 10 bases fitting TRBD1. The clonotype originates from a human donor in good health. The sample consisted of non-Treg CD4+ T cells sorted from blood. CDR3 nucleotide sequence: TGCGCCAGCAGCTTATTCCCGGGACAGGGGAACGAGCAGTACTTC. Residues: CASSLFPGQGNEQYF.